The entry below describes one T cell receptor beta chain. Its antigen remains unidentified. This table comes from immunoSEQ multiplex PCR, and its TCRdb copy is limited to in-frame clones, with some not included. The sample consists of some 100,000 clones, less than 95% of them appearing once. V was cut by 4 bases and J by 5 bases, with 7 bases left in between. The germline V gene has CDR1 KGHSH and CDR2 LQKENI. This CDR3 is 12 amino acids long. These data are taken from a study of OX40 agonist ivuxolimab in advanced cancers. Study-level background: Earlier treatment with anti-PD-1, anti-PD-L1 or anti-CTLA-4 was permitted, and over 35% had received some. Partial responses were observed in three patients, of whom one had hepatocellular carcinoma and two had cutaneous melanoma. Broader study findings: Low levels of normalized T-cell clonal expansion also appeared in some nonresponders.

The sample here was CD4+ or CD8+ T cells sorted from blood, taken in a trial of the OX40 agonist ivuxolimab. The receptor was isolated from an adult with an advanced solid tumor such as melanoma, head and neck, liver or kidney cancer. The chain has TRBV18 and TRBJ2-3; D not resolved. The CDR3 loop reads CASSQGRDTQYF. DNA for the CDR3: TGTGCCAGCTCACAAGGAAGAGATACGCAGTATTTT.